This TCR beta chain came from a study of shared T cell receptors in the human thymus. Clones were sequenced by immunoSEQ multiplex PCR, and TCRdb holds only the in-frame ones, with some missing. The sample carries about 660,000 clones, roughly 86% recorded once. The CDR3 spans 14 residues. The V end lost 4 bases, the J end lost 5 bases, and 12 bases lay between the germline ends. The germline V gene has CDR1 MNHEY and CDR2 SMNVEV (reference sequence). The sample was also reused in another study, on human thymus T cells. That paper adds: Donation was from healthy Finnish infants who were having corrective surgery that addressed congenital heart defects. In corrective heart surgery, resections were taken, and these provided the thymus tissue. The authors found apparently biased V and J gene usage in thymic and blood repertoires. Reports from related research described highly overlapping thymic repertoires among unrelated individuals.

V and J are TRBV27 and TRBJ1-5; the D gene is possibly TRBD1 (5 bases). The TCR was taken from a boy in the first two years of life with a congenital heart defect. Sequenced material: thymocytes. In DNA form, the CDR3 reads TGTGCCAGCAGTTCCAAAGGCAGGGATCAGCCCCAGCATTTT. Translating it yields CASSSKGRDQPQHF.